These 21 T cell receptor beta chains share one sample of origin, sequenced in a study of cytomegalovirus exposure and HLA in healthy donors. Primers: 60 Vbeta forward and 13 Jbeta reverse. Produced via immunoSEQ multiplex PCR; TCRdb's table is partial and in-frame only. The table shows 140,000 to 150,000 clones, with 65% to 85% occurring only once. The sample comprised PBMCs. These receptors originate from a male donor in good health and CMV-seronegative.

This rearrangement joins TRBV7-3 to TRBJ2-3; a weak D match, TRBD2 (5 bases). From germline, CDR1 is SGHTA and CDR2 FQGTGA. CDR3 length equals 15 residues. The V end lost 5 bases, the J end lost 2 bases, and 14 bases lay between the germline ends. CDR3 in DNA: TGTGCCAGCAGCCCCTGGACTGCCTCCACAGATACGCAGTATTTT. Translating it yields CASSPWTASTDTQYF.

The gene calls are TRBV4-3 and TRBJ1-4; D is perhaps TRBD1 (6 bases). Deletions cut 5 bases from V and 6 bases from J, with 16 bases between. Germline V gives CDR1 LGHNA, CDR2 YSLEER. The CDR3 is 15 residues long. The CDR3 spells CASSSERGADEKLFF. As DNA, the CDR3 is TGCGCCAGCAGCTCCGAGCGGGGGGCTGATGAAAAACTGTTTTTT.

This chain links TRBV9 with TRBJ2-1; TRBD2 agrees at 7 bases. This CDR3 is 15 amino acids long. The V gene's germline CDR1 is SGDLS and CDR2 YYNGEE. The V and J ends lost 3 bases and 1 base, in that order; junction bases with no gene match: 4. The CDR3 sequence: CASSEGSGSYNEQFF. CDR3 DNA: TGTGCCAGCAGCGAGGGTAGCGGGTCCTACAATGAGCAGTTCTTC.

The rearrangement uses TRBV29-1 and TRBJ2-4; 12 bases align to TRBD2. Germline CDR1 and CDR2: SQVTM and ANQGSEA. This CDR3 has 17 residues. The V gene end was trimmed by 4 bases and the J gene end by 2 bases; junction bases not matched to a gene: 9. DNA for the CDR3: TGCAGCGTTGTTTTGCTAGCGGGAGGGCCAACCAAAAACATTCAGTACTTC. It codes for CSVVLLAGGPTKNIQYF.

The V gene is TRBV28, the J gene TRBJ2-1; 8 nucleotides line up with TRBD2. The V and J ends lost 6 bases and 7 bases, in that order; junction bases with no gene match: 8. CDR1 is MDHEN, CDR2 SYDVKM, per germline. The CDR3 has 14 amino acids. The CDR3 DNA sequence: TGTGCCAGCAGGCCCAGCGGGAGTAGGAATGAGCAGTTCTTC. This gives the protein CASRPSGSRNEQFF.

This chain uses TRBV10-3 with TRBJ2-1; tentative D call: TRBD2 (6 bases). The CDR3 consists of 16 residues. With 0 bases removed from V and 2 bases from J, the gap between germline ends came to 11 bases. CDR1 is ENHRY, CDR2 SYGVKD, per germline. The CDR3 reads CAISESQEGPYNEQFF. The CDR3 nucleotides read TGTGCCATCAGTGAGTCTCAGGAGGGCCCCTACAATGAGCAGTTCTTC.

J is TRBJ2-7 and V is TRBV6-5; 9 positions match TRBD1. CDR3 length equals 14 residues. V was clipped by 6 bases and J by 4 bases; unmatched bases: 7. The germline CDR1 and CDR2 sequences are MNHEY and SVGAGI. CDR3 nucleotide sequence: TGTGCCAGCAGGGGACAGGGTTTTGGGTACGAGCAGTACTTC. As protein: CASRGQGFGYEQYF.

The genes are TRBV5-8 and TRBJ1-2, with a weak D call TRBD1 (6 bases). Germline CDR1 and CDR2: SGHTS and YDEGEE. Between the trimmed V and J ends, which lost 4 bases and 4 bases, there was a span of 17 bases. The length of the CDR3 is 15 residues. CDR3 nucleotides: TGTGCCAGCAGCCAAATAAACAGGGCGGTCTATGGCTACACCTTC. Its protein product is CASSQINRAVYGYTF.

V gene TRBV7-2 combines with J gene TRBJ2-1; TRBD1 matches 9 bases. This CDR3 spans 16 amino acids. CDR1 is SGHTA, CDR2 FQGNSA, per germline. V lost 2 bases to trimming and J lost 4 bases; unmatched junction nucleotides: 6. The CDR3 DNA is TGTGCCAGCAGCTTAATGTGGGACAGGGAGTACAATGAGCAGTTCTTC. It codes for CASSLMWDREYNEQFF.

As to this clone: Its ends do not fully match the called genes, so a read error is possible. The rearrangement joins TRBV19 to TRBJ1-2; TRBD1 aligns across 9 bases. The germline V gene has CDR1 LNHDA and CDR2 SQIVND (reference sequence). CDR3 length equals 13 residues. The CDR3 DNA reads as TGTGCCAGTAGCGATCGAACGCAGGACAGGGGATGCTTC. This encodes CASSDRTQDRGCF.

This chain connects TRBV19 to TRBJ1-6; D is undetermined. The CDR3 runs to 16 residues. V shed 1 base and J shed 10 bases, with 17 bases lying between them. The germline V gene encodes CDR1 LNHDA and CDR2 SQIVND (reference sequence). CDR3: CASSIVGPTRGSPLHF. The CDR3 region has the DNA TGTGCCAGTAGTATAGTTGGTCCCACTCGAGGCTCACCCCTCCACTTT.

This rearrangement joins TRBV5-1 to TRBJ1-3; D perhaps matches TRBD1 (5 bases). The CDR3 is made up of 17 amino acids. Germline loops: CDR1 SGHRS, CDR2 YFSETQ. Deletions cut 4 bases from V and 0 bases from J, with 17 bases between. The CDR3 DNA is TGCGCCAGCAGCAAACGGGGACTCTCGAGCTCTGGAAACACCATATATTTT. Translated: CASSKRGLSSSGNTIYF.

CDR3 protein: CASRETGRANYGYTF. The CDR3 nucleotides read TGTGCCAGCAGGGAGACAGGGAGAGCTAACTATGGCTACACCTTC. The chain carries TRBV28 and TRBJ1-2; 7 bases map to TRBD1. The CDR3 has 15 amino acids. The germline V gene encodes CDR1 MDHEN and CDR2 SYDVKM. With V trimmed by 6 bases and J by 0 bases, 7 bases remained unmatched.

The chain couples TRBV7-9 to TRBJ2-7; TRBD1 matches at 8 bases. Trimming took 0 bases from V and 2 from J; bases not matched to a gene: 0. From germline, CDR1 is SEHNR and CDR2 FQNEAQ (reference sequence). This CDR3 region has 14 residues. CDR3 sequence: CASSLADRAYEQYF. Written as DNA, the CDR3 is TGTGCCAGCAGCTTAGCGGACAGGGCCTACGAGCAGTACTTC.

This clone was detected a few times. The genes are TRBV7-9 and TRBJ2-2; 7 bases are a match to TRBD2. With 5 bases clipped from V and 0 bases from J, the junction kept 6 bases outside the gene matches. Looked up from germline, CDR1 is SEHNR and CDR2 is FQNEAQ (reference sequence). This CDR3 is 16 amino acids long. The CDR3 nucleotides are TGTGCCAGCAGCCCCCCGGGGGGACCGAACACCGGGGAGCTGTTTTTT. This encodes CASSPPGGPNTGELFF.

In this sample, this clone turned up a few times. The rearrangement joins TRBV6-1 to TRBJ1-2, with 8 bases that match TRBD1. Trimming took 1 base from V and 4 from J; bases not matched to a gene: 11. CDR3 length: 17 amino acids. Per germline, CDR1 MNHNS and CDR2 SASEGT. CDR3 in DNA: TGTGCCAGCAGTGAAGGGGGGACAGGACATCTCCTCTATGGCTACACCTTC. Translating gives CASSEGGTGHLLYGYTF.

The rearrangement uses TRBV6-6 and TRBJ1-1, with TRBD1 matching over 10 bases. This CDR3 has 16 residues. J was trimmed by 0 bases and V by 7 bases; bases with no gene match: 8. Germline V gene data show CDR1 as MNHNY and CDR2 as SVGAGI (reference sequence). CDR3 nucleotides: TGTGCCAGCACCTTATTAGGGACAGGGGTGAACACTGAAGCTTTCTTT. This encodes CASTLLGTGVNTEAFF.

Here the CDR3 reads CASRTTGSGNTIYF. The CDR3 bases are TGTGCCAGCAGGACGACAGGCTCTGGAAACACCATATATTTT. The chain carries TRBV27 and TRBJ1-3, with D possibly TRBD1 on 6 matching bases. Between the trimmed V and J ends, which lost 6 bases and 0 bases, there was a span of 9 bases. The germline V gene encodes CDR1 MNHEY and CDR2 SMNVEV (reference sequence). The CDR3 runs 14 residues.

This clone appeared a few times. The DNA for the CDR3 is TGTGCCAGCAGCCACAGGACAGGGGTCCACTTAACCTCCTCTGGGGCCAACGTCCTGACTTTC. Its translation is CASSHRTGVHLTSSGANVLTF. The J gene is TRBJ2-6, the V gene TRBV14; 9 positions agree with TRBD1. The V segment lost 3 bases and the J segment 0 bases; nucleotides outside the gene matches: 15. The V gene's germline CDR1 is SGHDN and CDR2 FVKESK. This CDR3 contains 21 residues. The complete variable domain, with remaining parts taken from reference TRBV14 and TRBJ2-6, reads EAGVTQFPSHSVIEKGQTVTLRCDPISGHDNLYWYRRVMGKEIKFLLHFVKESKQDESGMPNNRFLAERTGGTYSTLKVQPAELEDSGVYFCASSHRTGVHLTSSGANVLTFGAGSRLTVL.

This rearrangement joins TRBV28 to TRBJ1-4; D might be TRBD1 (6 bases). The CDR3 loop spans 17 amino acids. Germline CDR1 is MDHEN and CDR2 is SYDVKM. The V gene lost 3 bases and the J gene lost 8 bases, with 22 bases spanning the gap. CDR3 in amino acids: CASSFVAGEWEKEKLFF. CDR3 DNA sequence: TGTGCCAGCAGTTTCGTGGCAGGGGAATGGGAGAAGGAAAAACTGTTTTTT.

As for this clone: Distinct nucleotide sequences in the sample also encode this CDR3. CDR3: CASSPSTDTQYF. DNA for the CDR3: TGTGCCAGCAGCCCGTCCACAGATACGCAGTATTTT. The chain joins TRBV7-3 to TRBJ2-3; D is unclear. The CDR3 is 12 residues long. V lost 5 bases and J 2 bases, leaving 5 bases between the germline ends. Germline loops: CDR1 SGHTA, CDR2 FQGTGA.